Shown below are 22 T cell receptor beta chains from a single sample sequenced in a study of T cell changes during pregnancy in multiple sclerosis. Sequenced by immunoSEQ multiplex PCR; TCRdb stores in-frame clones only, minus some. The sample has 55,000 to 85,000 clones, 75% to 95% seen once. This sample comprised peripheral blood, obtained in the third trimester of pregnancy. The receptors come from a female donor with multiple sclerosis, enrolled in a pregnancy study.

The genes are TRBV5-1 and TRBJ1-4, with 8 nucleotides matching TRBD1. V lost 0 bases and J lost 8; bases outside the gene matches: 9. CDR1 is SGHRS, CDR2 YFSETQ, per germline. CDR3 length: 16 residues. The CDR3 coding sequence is TGCGCCAGCAGCTTGGAAGGAGGGACAGGTGCAGAAAAACTGTTTTTT. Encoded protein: CASSLEGGTGAEKLFF.

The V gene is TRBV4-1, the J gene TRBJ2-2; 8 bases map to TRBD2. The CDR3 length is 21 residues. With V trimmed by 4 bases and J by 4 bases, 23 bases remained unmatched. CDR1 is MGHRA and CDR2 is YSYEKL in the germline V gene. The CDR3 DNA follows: TGCGCCAGCAGCCCCTTCGCTCTCCGGGAGGGCCGCGTTCGGGGCACCGGGGAGCTGTTTTTT. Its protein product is CASSPFALREGRVRGTGELFF.

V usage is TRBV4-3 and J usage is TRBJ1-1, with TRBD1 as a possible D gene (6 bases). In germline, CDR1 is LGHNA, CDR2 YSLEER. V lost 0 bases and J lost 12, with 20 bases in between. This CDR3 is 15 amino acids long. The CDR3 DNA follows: TGCGCCAGCAGCCAAGATGAAGGACAGTTAGGGGGAACTTTCTTT. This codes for CASSQDEGQLGGTFF.

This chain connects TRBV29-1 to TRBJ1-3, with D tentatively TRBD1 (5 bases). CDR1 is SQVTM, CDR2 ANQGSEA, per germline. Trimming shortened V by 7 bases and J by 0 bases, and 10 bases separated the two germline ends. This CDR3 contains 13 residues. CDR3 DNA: TGCAGCGCGGGGGATAGCTCTGGAAACACCATATATTTT. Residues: CSAGDSSGNTIYF.

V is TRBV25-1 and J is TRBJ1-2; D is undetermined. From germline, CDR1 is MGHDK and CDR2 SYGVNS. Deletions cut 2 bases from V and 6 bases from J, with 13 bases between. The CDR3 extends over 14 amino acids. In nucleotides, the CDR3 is TGTGCCAGCAGTGAAACTCTGGGGAGGAATGGCTACACCTTC. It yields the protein CASSETLGRNGYTF.

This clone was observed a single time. In DNA, the CDR3 is TGTGCCAGCAGCTTAGCGCCAAGCGGGGTTGGAGGGGATACGCAGTATTTT. Its translation: CASSLAPSGVGGDTQYF. The chain links TRBV7-2 to TRBJ2-3, with 7 positions matching TRBD2. V dropped 0 bases and J dropped 6; count of bases not matched to a gene: 12. The CDR3 totals 17 residues. Germline lookup yields CDR1 SGHTA and CDR2 FQGNSA. Combining the CDR3 with reference TRBV7-2 and TRBJ2-3 gives the whole variable domain GAGVSQSPSNKVTEKGKDVELRCDPISGHTALYWYRQSLGQGLEFLIYFQGNSAPDKSGLPSDRFSAERTGGSVSTLTIQRTQQEDSAVYLCASSLAPSGVGGDTQYFGPGTRLTVL.

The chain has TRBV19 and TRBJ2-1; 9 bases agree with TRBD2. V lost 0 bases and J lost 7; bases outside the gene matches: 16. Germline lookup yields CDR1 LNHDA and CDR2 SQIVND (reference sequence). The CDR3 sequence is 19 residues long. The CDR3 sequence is CASSIDPPLVAGVTNEQFF. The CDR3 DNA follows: TGTGCCAGTAGTATAGACCCCCCTTTGGTAGCGGGAGTTACTAATGAGCAGTTCTTC.

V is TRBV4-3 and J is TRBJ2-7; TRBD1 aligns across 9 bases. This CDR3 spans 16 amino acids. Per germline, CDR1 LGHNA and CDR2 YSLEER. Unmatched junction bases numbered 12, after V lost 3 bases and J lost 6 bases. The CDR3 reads CASSQDPGQGNREQYF. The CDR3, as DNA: TGCGCCAGCAGCCAGGATCCGGGACAGGGAAATCGCGAGCAGTACTTC.

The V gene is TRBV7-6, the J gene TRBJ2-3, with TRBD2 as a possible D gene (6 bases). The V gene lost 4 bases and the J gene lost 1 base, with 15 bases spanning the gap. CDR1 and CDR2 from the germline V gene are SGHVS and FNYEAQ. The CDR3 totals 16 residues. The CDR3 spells CASSSDYSVGTDTQYF. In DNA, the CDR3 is TGTGCCAGCAGCTCGGACTACTCGGTGGGCACAGATACGCAGTATTTT.

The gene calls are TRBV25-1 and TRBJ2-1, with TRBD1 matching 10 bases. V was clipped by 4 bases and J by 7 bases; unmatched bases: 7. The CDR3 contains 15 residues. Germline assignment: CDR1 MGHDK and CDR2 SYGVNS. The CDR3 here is CASSAGQGGGNEQFF. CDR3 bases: TGTGCCAGCAGTGCCGGACAGGGGGGAGGGAATGAGCAGTTCTTC.

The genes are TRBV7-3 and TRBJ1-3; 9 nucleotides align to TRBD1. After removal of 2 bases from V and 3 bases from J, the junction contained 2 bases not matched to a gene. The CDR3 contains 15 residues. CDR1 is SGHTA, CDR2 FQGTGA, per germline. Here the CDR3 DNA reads TGTGCCAGCAGCTTAGGGACAGGGCTTGGAAACACCATATATTTT. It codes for CASSLGTGLGNTIYF.

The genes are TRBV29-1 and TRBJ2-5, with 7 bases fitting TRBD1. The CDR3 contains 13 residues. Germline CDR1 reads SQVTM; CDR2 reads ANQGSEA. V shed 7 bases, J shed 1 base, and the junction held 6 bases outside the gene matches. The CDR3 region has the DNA TGCAGCGGCAGACAGGGAGCCCAAGAGACCCAGTACTTC. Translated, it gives CSGRQGAQETQYF.

CDR3 loop: CASSQFTGGAFF. The CDR3 DNA reads as TGTGCCAGCAGCCAATTTACAGGTGGAGCTTTCTTT. The chain combines TRBV9 with TRBJ1-1, with D possibly TRBD1 on 5 matching bases. The CDR3 sequence is 12 residues long. Between the trimmed V and J ends, which lost 4 bases and 10 bases, there was a span of 14 bases. Germline V CDR1 and CDR2: SGDLS, YYNGEE.

CDR3 coding DNA: TGTGCCAGCAGTACGGGGGGGGGAAAGACCCAGTACTTC. It encodes CASSTGGGKTQYF. The J gene is TRBJ2-5, the V gene TRBV7-2, with TRBD2 matching over 8 bases. V gave up 6 bases and J gave up 6 bases; unmatched junction bases: 6. This CDR3 spans 13 amino acids. Germline V gene lookup returns CDR1 SGHTA and CDR2 FQGNSA.

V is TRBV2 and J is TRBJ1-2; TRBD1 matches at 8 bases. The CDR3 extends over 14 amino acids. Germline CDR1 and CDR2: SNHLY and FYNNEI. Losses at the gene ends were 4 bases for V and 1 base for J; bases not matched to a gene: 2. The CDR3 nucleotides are TGTGCCAGCAGTGGACAGGGGCGTAACTATGGCTACACCTTC. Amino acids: CASSGQGRNYGYTF.

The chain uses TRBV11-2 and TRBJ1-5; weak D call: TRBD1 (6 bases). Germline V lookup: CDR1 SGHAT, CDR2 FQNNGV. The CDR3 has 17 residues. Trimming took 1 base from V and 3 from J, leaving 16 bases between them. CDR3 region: CASSLGTRPGANQPQHF. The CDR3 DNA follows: TGTGCCAGCAGCTTAGGGACCAGGCCAGGGGCCAATCAGCCCCAGCATTTT.

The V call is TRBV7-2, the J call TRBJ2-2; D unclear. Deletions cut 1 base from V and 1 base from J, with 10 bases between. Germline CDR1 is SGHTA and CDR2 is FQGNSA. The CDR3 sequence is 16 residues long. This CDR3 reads CASSLGPLRNTGELFF. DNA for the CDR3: TGTGCCAGCAGCTTAGGCCCCCTACGGAACACCGGGGAGCTGTTTTTT.

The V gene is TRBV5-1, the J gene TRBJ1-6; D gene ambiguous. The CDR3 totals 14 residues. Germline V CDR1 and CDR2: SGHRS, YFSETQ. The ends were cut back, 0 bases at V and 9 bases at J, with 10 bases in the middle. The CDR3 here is CASSLEVPGSPLHF. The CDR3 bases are TGCGCCAGCAGCTTGGAAGTTCCGGGTTCACCCCTCCACTTT.

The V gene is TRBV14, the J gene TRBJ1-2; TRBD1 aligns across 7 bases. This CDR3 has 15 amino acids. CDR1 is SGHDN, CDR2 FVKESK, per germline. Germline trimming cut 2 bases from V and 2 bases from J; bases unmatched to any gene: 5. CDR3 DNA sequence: TGTGCCAGCAGCCAAAGTACCAGGGGGAACTATGGCTACACCTTC. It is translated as CASSQSTRGNYGYTF.

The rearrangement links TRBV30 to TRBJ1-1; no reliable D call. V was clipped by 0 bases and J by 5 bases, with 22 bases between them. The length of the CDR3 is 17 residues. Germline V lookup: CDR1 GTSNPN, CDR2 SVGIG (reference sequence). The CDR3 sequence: CAWSVKGVYLTGTEAFF. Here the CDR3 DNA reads TGTGCCTGGAGTGTAAAGGGTGTCTATTTGACGGGAACTGAAGCTTTCTTT.

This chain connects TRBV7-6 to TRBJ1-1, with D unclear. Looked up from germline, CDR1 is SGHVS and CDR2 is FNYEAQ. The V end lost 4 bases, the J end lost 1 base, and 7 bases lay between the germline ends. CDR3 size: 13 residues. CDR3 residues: CASSSDTNTEAFF. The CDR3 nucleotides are TGTGCCAGCAGCTCTGACACGAACACTGAAGCTTTCTTT. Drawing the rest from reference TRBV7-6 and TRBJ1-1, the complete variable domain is GAGVSQSPRYKVTKRGQDVALRCDPISGHVSLYWYRQALGQGPEFLTYFNYEAQQDKSGLPNDRFSAERPEGSISTLTIQRTEQRDSAMYRCASSSDTNTEAFFGQGTRLTVV.

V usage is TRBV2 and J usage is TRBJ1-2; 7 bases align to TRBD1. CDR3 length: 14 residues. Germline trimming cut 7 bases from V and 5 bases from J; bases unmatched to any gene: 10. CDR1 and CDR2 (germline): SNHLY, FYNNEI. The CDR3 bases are TGTGCCAGCACTTTACAGGGGCGATTTTATGGCTACACCTTC. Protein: CASTLQGRFYGYTF.